The 5 T cell receptor beta chains listed next were all sequenced from one sample in a study of T cells in Graves' hyperthyroidism and ophthalmopathy. RNA transcripts served as the template for amplifying TCR beta CDR3 regions. HTBI primers were employed in a first-round RT-PCR of the TCR CDR3. A single record per CDR3 protein comes from TCRdb applying MiXCR to the multiplex PCR reads. The sample contains 400,000 to 550,000 distinct CDR3 sequences, around 14% of which appear only once. The sequencing input was blood. The receptors come from a woman younger than 30 with Graves' hyperthyroidism.

The chain is built from TRBV27 and TRBJ1-2; D not resolved. V was pared by 0 bases and J by 4 bases, with 15 bases between. CDR3 size: 16 residues. Germline loops: CDR1 MNHEY, CDR2 SMNVEV (reference sequence). CDR3 region: CASSLSYPGLGYGYTF. CDR3 bases: TGTGCCAGCAGTTTATCGTACCCTGGTCTCGGCTATGGCTACACCTTC.

This chain connects TRBV6-1 to TRBJ2-1, with D uncertain. Trimming removed 5 bases at V and 0 bases at J, with 8 bases between. The CDR3 extends over 14 amino acids. The germline V gene encodes CDR1 MNHNS and CDR2 SASEGT. The CDR3 DNA follows: TGTGCCAGCAGTCAACCAAACTCCTACAATGAGCAGTTCTTC. Translation gives CASSQPNSYNEQFF.

This clonotype was observed a few times. The CDR3 reads CASRLAGGSSYNEQFF. In DNA, the CDR3 is TGTGCCAGTAGACTAGCGGGAGGAAGCTCCTACAATGAGCAGTTCTTC. The chain couples TRBV19 to TRBJ2-1; 12 nucleotides match TRBD2. The CDR3 sequence is 16 residues long. Germline trimming cut 6 bases from V and 0 bases from J; bases unmatched to any gene: 3. Germline V gene data show CDR1 as LNHDA and CDR2 as SQIVND (reference sequence).

This clonotype was seen many times. The chain carries TRBV10-3 and TRBJ2-7; tentative D call: TRBD1 (7 bases). The CDR3 runs to 14 residues. Germline-derived CDR1 and CDR2 are ENHRY and SYGVKD. The V and J ends lost 6 bases and 4 bases respectively, with 16 bases between them. The CDR3 region has the DNA TGTGCCATCAGAAAGGGGGCTAGCGTGTACGAGCAGTACTTC. Its translation is CAIRKGASVYEQYF.

Ten or more counts support this clonotype. CDR3 DNA: TGCGCCAGCAGTCGACAGGCGGGGCTCACAGATACGCAGTATTTT. Amino acids: CASSRQAGLTDTQYF. This chain uses TRBV5-1 with TRBJ2-3; the D call may be TRBD1 or TRBD2 (6 bases each). Germline V gene sequence: CDR1 SGHRS, CDR2 YFSETQ. Deletions cut 5 bases from V and 2 bases from J, with 15 bases between. The CDR3 contains 15 residues.